This entry lists 23 T cell receptor beta chains sequenced from one sample in a study of technical replicates of blood from a few donors. Clones were read by immunoSEQ multiplex PCR, and TCRdb kept only the in-frame ones, dropping some. Counted here are 67,000 or so clones, around 95% occurring once; the ten biggest clones make up 0.24%. Sequenced: T cells isolated from PBMCs. The receptors shown here come from a human donor in good health.

This rearrangement joins TRBV6-4 to TRBJ2-3; maybe TRBD2 (7 bases). The length of the CDR3 is 14 residues. Trimming stripped 3 bases from V and 3 bases from J, with 10 bases between. Germline CDR1 and CDR2: MRHNA and SNTAGT. The CDR3 DNA sequence: TGTGCCAGCAGTGAGAGGGGGGGGACAGATACGCAGTATTTT. It specifies CASSERGGTDTQYF.

This clone has more than one count but fewer than ten. The V call is TRBV20-1, the J call TRBJ2-1, with D uncertain. Trimming pared 2 bases from V and 4 bases from J, leaving 3 bases between. This CDR3 has 11 amino acids. Germline V gene data show CDR1 as DFQATT and CDR2 as SNEGSKA (reference sequence). CDR3 sequence: CSARQYNEQFF. CDR3 nucleotide sequence: TGCAGTGCTAGACAGTACAATGAGCAGTTCTTC.

This chain connects TRBV5-1 to TRBJ2-7; D is perhaps TRBD1 (6 bases). The germline V gene encodes CDR1 SGHRS and CDR2 YFSETQ. This CDR3 is built from 13 residues. The V and J ends lost 6 bases and 3 bases respectively, with 13 bases between them. The CDR3 spells CASNRDTDYEQYF. CDR3 nucleotides: TGCGCCAGCAACCGGGACACCGACTACGAGCAGTACTTC.

This rearrangement joins TRBV19 to TRBJ2-2; 8 bases align to TRBD2. With 2 bases clipped from V and 8 bases from J, the junction kept 4 bases outside the gene matches. The CDR3 contains 14 residues. Germline V gives CDR1 LNHDA, CDR2 SQIVND (reference sequence). The CDR3 bases are TGTGCCAGTAGTATACCGGGAGGGCCTGGGGAGCTGTTTTTT. Translation gives CASSIPGGPGELFF. The entire variable domain, with the rest obtained from reference TRBV19 and TRBJ2-2, is as follows: DGGITQSPKYLFRKEGQNVTLSCEQNLNHDAMYWYRQDPGQGLRLIYYSQIVNDFQKGDIAEGYSVSREKKESFPLTVTSAQKNPTAFYLCASSIPGGPGELFFGEGSRLTVL.

J is TRBJ1-1 and V is TRBV12-5; tentatively, D is TRBD1 (6 bases). CDR1 is LGHNT and CDR2 is FRNRAP in the germline V gene. CDR3 size: 17 residues. Trimming shortened V by 0 bases and J by 0 bases, and 14 bases separated the two germline ends. CDR3 coding DNA: TGTGCTAGTGGTTTGGTCGGCAGGGGCCCTCTGAACACTGAAGCTTTCTTT. Amino acids: CASGLVGRGPLNTEAFF.

This chain joins TRBV15 and TRBJ1-4, with a weak D call TRBD1 (6 bases). V was pared by 1 base and J by 8 bases, with 11 bases between. CDR1 and CDR2 (germline): LNHNV, YYDKDF (reference sequence). CDR3 length equals 14 residues. The CDR3, as DNA: TGTGCCACCAGCAGAGGACAGGCTGGGGAAAAACTGTTTTTT. This gives the protein CATSRGQAGEKLFF.

V is TRBV7-9 and J is TRBJ2-5; D is possibly TRBD1 (6 bases). The CDR3 loop spans 14 amino acids. V lost 3 bases, J lost 4 bases, and 12 bases lay in between. Germline V gene data show CDR1 as SEHNR and CDR2 as FQNEAQ (reference sequence). The CDR3 loop is CASSFVGRGETQYF. The DNA of the CDR3 is TGTGCCAGCAGCTTCGTAGGCAGGGGAGAGACCCAGTACTTC.

This sequence joins TRBV28 and TRBJ2-5; D perhaps matches TRBD1 (6 bases). Looked up from germline, CDR1 is MDHEN and CDR2 is SYDVKM. Trimming took off 7 bases at V and 3 bases at J, with 12 bases between the two ends. The CDR3 length is 13 residues. The CDR3 nucleotides read TGTGCCAGCACCCTAGAGGGGGAAGAGACCCAGTACTTC. This encodes CASTLEGEETQYF.

The chain recombines TRBV27 with TRBJ1-2, with 8 bases identical to TRBD1. V shed 6 bases, J shed 4 bases, and the junction held 10 bases outside the gene matches. CDR1 is MNHEY and CDR2 is SMNVEV in the germline V gene (reference sequence). The CDR3 is 15 residues long. CDR3 nucleotides: TGTGCCAGCAGGAATGCAGGGGGCTCCCTCTATGGCTACACCTTC. Its protein product is CASRNAGGSLYGYTF.

The V call is TRBV5-1, the J call TRBJ2-5, with TRBD2 matching over 12 bases. After removal of 3 bases from V and 5 bases from J, the junction contained 5 bases not matched to a gene. This CDR3 spans 15 amino acids. Germline values: CDR1 SGHRS, CDR2 YFSETQ. Here the CDR3 reads CASSSSGGASETQYF. CDR3 coding DNA: TGCGCCAGCAGCTCTAGCGGGGGGGCTTCGGAGACCCAGTACTTC. Complete variable domain (other parts from reference TRBV5-1 and TRBJ2-5): KAGVTQTPRYLIKTRGQQVTLSCSPISGHRSVSWYQQTPGQGLQFLFEYFSETQRNKGNFPGRFSGRQFSNSRSEMNVSTLELGDSALYLCASSSSGGASETQYFGPGTRLLVL.

V and J are TRBV4-1 and TRBJ1-3; D unresolved. The CDR3 contains 15 residues. CDR1 is MGHRA and CDR2 is YSYEKL in the germline V gene. Between the trimmed V and J ends, which lost 3 bases and 0 bases, there was a span of 9 bases. CDR3 in DNA: TGCGCCAGCAGCCAGCCGTTGAGCTCTGGAAACACCATATATTTT. Protein product: CASSQPLSSGNTIYF.

This chain connects TRBV18 to TRBJ2-1, with 8 bases lining up with TRBD1. The CDR3 covers 12 residues. V lost 5 bases to trimming and J lost 8 bases; unmatched junction nucleotides: 2. CDR1 and CDR2 from the germline V gene are KGHSH and LQKENI. DNA for the CDR3: TGTGCCAGCTCAGCGACAGGGGATGAGCAGTTCTTC. Translating gives CASSATGDEQFF.

The CDR3 nucleotides are TGCGCCAGCAGCTTGACTGCCCCGGGCTTAAGGGGTGGGGCCAACGTCCTGACTTTC. Protein sequence: CASSLTAPGLRGGANVLTF. V and J are TRBV5-1 and TRBJ2-6; TRBD1 might be the D (5 bases). V lost 1 base, J lost 3 bases, and 20 bases lay in between. Germline V lookup: CDR1 SGHRS, CDR2 YFSETQ. This CDR3 contains 19 residues.

V is TRBV15 and J is TRBJ1-3, with D possibly matching TRBD1 (5 bases). Trimming removed 0 bases from V and 1 base from J, with 10 bases in between. From germline, CDR1 is LNHNV and CDR2 YYDKDF (reference sequence). This CDR3 spans 16 amino acids. CDR3 residues: CATSRDVGASGNTIYF. DNA for the CDR3: TGTGCCACCAGCAGAGATGTAGGGGCATCTGGAAACACCATATATTTT.

This sequence joins TRBV5-4 and TRBJ1-4, with TRBD1 matching over 7 bases. The V gene end was trimmed by 1 base and the J gene end by 7 bases; junction bases not matched to a gene: 7. The CDR3 extends over 15 amino acids. Germline V gene data show CDR1 as SGHNT and CDR2 as YYREEE (reference sequence). The CDR3 coding sequence is TGTGCCAGCAGCTTGCTGTCACAGGGGCGTGAAAAACTGTTTTTT. It is translated as CASSLLSQGREKLFF.

The rearrangement uses TRBV5-1 and TRBJ1-6, with 7 bases matching TRBD1. This CDR3 comprises 16 residues. J gave up 6 bases and V 6 bases, and 12 bases lay outside the gene matches. Germline lookup yields CDR1 SGHRS and CDR2 YFSETQ. CDR3 residues: CASKIRAGQTNSPLHF. The DNA of the CDR3 is TGCGCCAGCAAAATCCGGGCGGGACAGACTAATTCACCCCTCCACTTT.

This chain connects TRBV19 to TRBJ2-5, with D tentatively TRBD2 (6 bases). Per the germline V gene, CDR1 is LNHDA and CDR2 is SQIVND (reference sequence). V lost 6 bases, J lost 5 bases, and 16 bases lay in between. The CDR3 has 14 amino acids. CDR3 in DNA: TGTGCCAGTAGCCTCTCGTCAGGGAGGGAGACCCAGTACTTC. As protein: CASSLSSGRETQYF.

This clone was recorded a few times. This chain connects TRBV18 to TRBJ1-3; D is uncertain. With 2 bases removed from V and 6 bases from J, the gap between germline ends came to 14 bases. This CDR3 region has 15 residues. From germline, CDR1 is KGHSH and CDR2 LQKENI. In DNA, the CDR3 is TGTGCCAGCTCACCAGGAGGACCATCGGTAAACACCATATATTTT. It codes for CASSPGGPSVNTIYF.

The chain has TRBV6-5 and TRBJ2-1; 7 bases are a match to TRBD1. With 2 bases clipped from V and 6 bases from J, the junction kept 10 bases outside the gene matches. Germline CDR1 and CDR2: MNHEY and SVGAGI. The CDR3 sequence is 16 residues long. This chain's CDR3 is CASSYNPGQRGNEQFF. CDR3 sequence (DNA): TGTGCCAGCAGTTACAATCCGGGACAGCGAGGCAATGAGCAGTTCTTC.

The chain is built from TRBV18 and TRBJ1-2, with D possibly being TRBD1 (6 bases). V was cut by 1 base and J by 6 bases, with 18 bases left in between. The CDR3 contains 16 residues. Germline V CDR1 and CDR2: KGHSH, LQKENI. The CDR3, as DNA: TGTGCCAGCTCACCACGTATCGACAGGCCTCTCGATGGCTACACCTTC. Translated: CASSPRIDRPLDGYTF.

The rearrangement uses TRBV7-8 and TRBJ2-7; tentatively, D is TRBD1 (7 bases). With 1 base removed from V and 2 bases from J, the gap between germline ends came to 12 bases. The CDR3 covers 15 residues. Germline CDR1 SGHVS, CDR2 FQNEAQ. CDR3 sequence: CASSLGAGTAYEQYF. The CDR3 DNA follows: TGTGCCAGCAGCTTAGGTGCGGGGACAGCCTACGAGCAGTACTTC.

The chain links TRBV5-1 to TRBJ2-5; 8 bases fit TRBD1. The CDR3 has 13 residues. Trimming took 3 bases from V and 7 from J; bases not matched to a gene: 5. Per germline, CDR1 SGHRS and CDR2 YFSETQ. CDR3 in amino acids: CASSWDRTATQYF. CDR3 bases: TGCGCCAGCAGCTGGGACAGGACGGCGACCCAGTACTTC.

The J gene is TRBJ1-2, the V gene TRBV7-6; possibly TRBD1 for D (5 bases). Germline V lookup: CDR1 SGHVS, CDR2 FNYEAQ. Trimming removed 5 bases from V and 4 bases from J, with 8 bases in between. This CDR3 comprises 12 residues. The CDR3: CASSPDSYGYTF. CDR3 coding DNA: TGTGCCAGCAGCCCAGACAGCTATGGCTACACCTTC.